This T cell receptor beta chain stems from a study of shared clonotypes between healthy human individuals. Study-level background: The donor group consisted of a couple of women and three men, aged 18 to 49. Every donor yielded three CD4 naive, three CD4 memory, two CD8 naive and one CD8 memory plate.

V gave up 2 bases and J gave up 8 bases, with 11 bases separating them. Germline lookup yields CDR1 SGHTS and CDR2 YDEGEE. This CDR3 spans 13 amino acids. CD8 cells regarded as naive lacked CD45RO, were positively chosen for CCR7, and omitted terminally differentiated effector memory CD45RA+ cells. TCRdb's copy holds only in-frame clones and misses some; the assay was immunoSEQ multiplex PCR. Among about 2.1 million clones listed, approximately 94% were seen once. On this clone itself: Its antigen remains unidentified.

Study-level results: Clonotypes shared by all four sorted-subset donors had higher generation probabilities than non-shared clonotypes. Few donors limited the genetic and exposure-history diversity represented.

The V gene is TRBV5-8, the J gene TRBJ2-1, with unresolved D. This sequence originates from a man younger than 35 in good health. Some clones in this sample may be carry-over from other donors' samples. Sequenced material: naive CD8+ T cells from PBMCs. DNA of the CDR3: TGTGCCAGCAGCTTCGTGCCCAGGCATGAGCAGTTCTTC. As protein: CASSFVPRHEQFF.